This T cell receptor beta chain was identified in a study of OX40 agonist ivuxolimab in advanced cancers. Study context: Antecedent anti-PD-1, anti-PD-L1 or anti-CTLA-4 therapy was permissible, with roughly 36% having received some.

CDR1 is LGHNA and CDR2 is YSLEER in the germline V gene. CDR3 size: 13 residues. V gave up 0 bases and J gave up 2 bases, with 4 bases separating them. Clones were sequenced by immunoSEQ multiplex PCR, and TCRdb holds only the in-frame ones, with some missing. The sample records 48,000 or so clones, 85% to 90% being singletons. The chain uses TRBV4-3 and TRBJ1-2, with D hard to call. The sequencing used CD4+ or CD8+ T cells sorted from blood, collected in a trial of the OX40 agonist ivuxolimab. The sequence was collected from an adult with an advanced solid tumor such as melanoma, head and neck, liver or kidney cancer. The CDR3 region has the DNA TGCGCCAGCAGCCAAGAGGGAAACTATGGCTACACCTTC. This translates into CASSQEGNYGYTF.